This TCR beta chain was found in a study of T cell responses to AZD1222 COVID-19 vaccine. Study-level findings and limits: Repertoire sampling was restricted to post-peak T cell response timepoints. Donors were largely white British and mainly female; clonal diversity was possibly underestimated.

The V gene's germline CDR1 is SGHRS and CDR2 YFSETQ. The V gene end was trimmed by 2 bases and the J gene end by 4 bases; junction bases not matched to a gene: 2. The CDR3 is 13 residues long. Sequenced by immunoSEQ multiplex PCR; TCRdb stores in-frame clones only, minus some. The sample lists some 150,000 clones, 90% to 95% occurring once. In regard to this clone: What it recognizes is unknown.

V and J are TRBV5-1 and TRBJ1-1; 7 bases are shared with TRBD1. The TCR comes from an adult in good health. The sequences come from peripheral blood, collected on day 0 of AZD1222 vaccination. In nucleotides, the CDR3 is TGCGCCAGCAGCTTTGACAGGGCCACTGAAGCTTTCTTT. Translated: CASSFDRATEAFF. Combining the CDR3 with reference TRBV5-1 and TRBJ1-1 gives the whole variable domain KAGVTQTPRYLIKTRGQQVTLSCSPISGHRSVSWYQQTPGQGLQFLFEYFSETQRNKGNFPGRFSGRQFSNSRSEMNVSTLELGDSALYLCASSFDRATEAFFGQGTRLTVV.